Listed below are T cell receptor beta chains from one sample, sequenced in a study of T-cell memory formation after mild COVID-19. TCRdb redid the calling of the 5' RACE reads with MiXCR, one entry per CDR3 protein. The sample consists of roughly 300,000 distinct CDR3 sequences, 8.2% of them appearing once. Material: PBMCs or a T cell subset sorted from them (not recorded which). Every receptor here comes from a man aged 18-30 years who had mild COVID-19 (a few samples of this study predate the infection). Cell type and time point are not known. Both conserved end residues are part of each CDR3.

CDR3 protein,V gene
CAIGNNQETQYF,TRBV10-3
CASSRLNSPLHF,TRBV12-3/TRBV12-4
CASSSRLQGVGSKAFF,TRBV3-1
CASSYSTGNTEAFF,TRBV6-5
CASSAVLRDEKLFF,TRBV18
CASSLAGSGNEKLFF,TRBV7-2
CASSVADIYNEQFF,TRBV9
CASSQGLSETQYF,TRBV3-1
CASSHPGTGTGANVLTF,TRBV7-9
CASTGKGECTEAFF,TRBV23-1
CASSVGTGATKNIQYF,TRBV9
CSARLQGTGELFF,TRBV20-1
CASSLKPANEQFF,TRBV7-9
CSASLFEGGVYNEQFF,TRBV20-1
CASSAGGGVLHTQYF,TRBV9
CASSMGLRNYGYTF,TRBV5-1
CASSQGMRLVLDEQFF,TRBV4-3
CASSQLRGGEQYF,TRBV3-1
CASSLEVRDGYTF,TRBV5-1
CASKGEVNTEAFF,TRBV19
CASSRPTATNYGYTF,TRBV4-2
CASSVSPGHMNTGELFF,TRBV7-3
CASSPQVGQKNGYTF,TRBV7-3
CARIRGSPPLHF,TRBV10-1
CAISEDSEDEQFF,TRBV10-3
CSARDETQYF,TRBV20-1
CASSSIGTGHSEAFF,TRBV5-1
CASSRGKGRAFF,TRBV14
CASMRTSGEDTQYF,TRBV9